This TCR beta chain was obtained from a study of blood T cell repertoires in COVID-19. Study in general: Samples of COVID-19 (acute and convalescent) were obtained from the United States, Italy and Spain. Sources were T cells, B-cell-depleted T cells, or PBMCs; the material itself was cDNA or gDNA.

Trimming stripped 7 bases from V and 8 bases from J, with 11 bases between. The CDR3 runs to 11 residues. Germline V gives CDR1 SQVTM, CDR2 ANQGSEA. Original analysis: Cell counts per sample came from amplifying reference gene primers. Only in-frame clones appear in the TCRdb table, and some are missing; sequencing was by immunoSEQ multiplex PCR. The DNA gave D and trimming, while V, J and clone size come from that table. In the table there are 200,000 to 250,000 clones, around nine tenths of which are singletons. The chain links TRBV29-1 to TRBJ1-4, with a weak D call TRBD1 (5 bases). Sequencing was carried out using peripheral blood. The sequence was obtained from a woman in her 70s with active or convalescent COVID-19. CDR3 bases: TGCAGCGGGGGCTCGTCCGAAAAACTGTTTTTT. Translation: CSGGSSEKLFF.